These 22 T cell receptor beta chains were sequenced from one sample in a study of blood T cell repertoires in COVID-19. Profiling relied on immunoSEQ multiplex PCR, and the TCRdb table lists in-frame clones only, not all of them. The sample has over 75,000 clones, more than 75% seen once. The sequenced sample consisted of peripheral blood. Receptors originate from a woman aged 80 or older with acute or convalescent COVID-19.

The J gene is TRBJ2-1, the V gene TRBV24-1, with TRBD1 identical over 11 bases. This CDR3 is built from 16 residues. CDR1 is KGHDR and CDR2 is SFDVKD in the germline V gene. V was clipped by 3 bases and J by 6 bases; unmatched bases: 6. In DNA form, the CDR3 reads TGTGCCACCAGTGATCTCGGGACAGGGGGAGTCAATGAGCAGTTCTTC. Translation: CATSDLGTGGVNEQFF.

This chain joins TRBV27 and TRBJ2-6, with D possibly TRBD1 on 5 matching bases. Germline-derived CDR1 and CDR2 are MNHEY and SMNVEV (reference sequence). Trimming took off 3 bases at V and 3 bases at J, with 12 bases between the two ends. There are 16 residues in the CDR3. The CDR3 nucleotides are TGTGCCAGCAGTTTGTCCAGGGTCTTTGGGGCCAACGTCCTGACTTTC. Translation: CASSLSRVFGANVLTF.

The V call is TRBV3-1 (or the pseudogene TRBV3-2), the J call TRBJ1-2; TRBD1 matches 7 bases. V lost 4 bases and J lost 8; bases outside the gene matches: 7. The CDR3 extends over 13 amino acids. Germline values: CDR1 LGHDT, CDR2 YNNKEL (reference sequence). The CDR3 sequence: CASSLHQGQGYTF. CDR3 nucleotides: TGTGCCAGCAGCCTTCACCAGGGACAGGGCTACACCTTC.

The rearrangement joins TRBV30 to TRBJ1-2, with 9 bases aligning to TRBD1. CDR3 length: 14 amino acids. The V gene's germline CDR1 is GTSNPN and CDR2 SVGIG (reference sequence). The trim removed 4 bases at V and 6 bases at J, leaving 9 bases unmatched. Written as DNA, the CDR3 is TGTGCCTGGACACCCGGGACAGGGAAAAATGGCTACACCTTC. As protein: CAWTPGTGKNGYTF.

This chain joins TRBV7-5 and TRBJ2-5; the table gives TRBD1 as D, unverified against the DNA. TRBV7-5 is termed a pseudogene. CDR3 length: 14 amino acids. The CDR3 sequence is CARSVDRVQETQYF. The CDR3 bases are TGTGCCAGAAGCGTCGACAGGGTCCAAGAGACCCAGTACTTC.

The gene calls are TRBV28 and TRBJ2-1; perhaps TRBD2 as D (6 bases). V lost 4 bases to trimming and J lost 7 bases, with 17 bases between them. Per the germline V gene, CDR1 is MDHEN and CDR2 is SYDVKM. The CDR3 consists of 15 residues. The CDR3 spells CASSSEKRVRNEQFF. The CDR3 DNA sequence: TGTGCCAGCAGTTCAGAGAAGCGGGTAAGGAATGAGCAGTTCTTC. The full variable domain, with the rest looked up from reference TRBV28 and TRBJ2-1, is DVKVTQSSRYLVKRTGEKVFLECVQDMDHENMFWYRQDPGLGLRLIYFSYDVKMKEKGDIPEGYSVSREKKERFSLILESASTNQTSMYLCASSSEKRVRNEQFFGPGTRLTVL.

The chain has TRBV2 and TRBJ2-5; 7 bases agree with TRBD2. Trimming at V came to 0 bases and at J to 5 bases, leaving 6 bases not matched to a gene. There are 15 residues in the CDR3. In germline, CDR1 is SNHLY, CDR2 FYNNEI. The CDR3 reads CASSEAGGYRETQYF. CDR3 coding DNA: TGTGCCAGCAGTGAAGCCGGGGGGTATAGGGAGACCCAGTACTTC. Filled out from reference TRBV2 and TRBJ2-5, the complete variable domain reads EPEVTQTPSHQVTQMGQEVILRCVPISNHLYFYWYRQILGQKVEFLVSFYNNEISEKSEIFDDQFSVERPDGSNFTLKIRSTKLEDSAMYFCASSEAGGYRETQYFGPGTRLLVL.

The CDR3 spells CATSDSSSGANVLTF. The CDR3 DNA reads as TGTGCCACCAGTGATTCCAGCTCTGGGGCCAACGTCCTGACTTTC. V usage is TRBV24-1 and J usage is TRBJ2-6; D not certain. The CDR3 runs to 15 residues. Looked up from germline, CDR1 is KGHDR and CDR2 is SFDVKD. V was clipped by 2 bases and J by 0 bases, with 4 bases between them.

This chain connects TRBV18 to TRBJ2-3; D gene uncertain. Looked up from germline, CDR1 is KGHSH and CDR2 is LQKENI. The V end lost 4 bases, the J end lost 6 bases, and 8 bases lay between the germline ends. The CDR3 totals 12 residues. The CDR3 region is CASSQREDTQYF. The CDR3 nucleotides read TGTGCCAGCTCACAAAGAGAGGATACGCAGTATTTT. The full variable domain, in which reference TRBV18 and TRBJ2-3 provide the parts outside the CDR3, is NAGVMQNPRHLVRRRGQEARLRCSPMKGHSHVYWYRQLPEEGLKFMVYLQKENIIDESGMPKERFSAEFPKEGPSILRIQQVVRGDSAAYFCASSQREDTQYFGPGTRLTVL.

This clone showed up just a few times. The gene calls are TRBV19 and TRBJ2-2; D not resolved. From germline, CDR1 is LNHDA and CDR2 SQIVND (reference sequence). Trimming removed 10 bases at V and 8 bases at J, with 8 bases between. This CDR3 is built from 10 residues. The CDR3 spells CATSLGELFF. The CDR3 DNA reads TGTGCCACTTCTTTGGGGGAGCTGTTTTTT.

In DNA form, the CDR3 reads TGTGCCAGCAAAACCACCACGAACAATTACGAGCAGTACTTC. Its protein is CASKTTTNNYEQYF. The J gene is TRBJ2-7, the V gene TRBV2; D is unresolved. V was shortened by 7 bases and J by 4 bases, with 17 bases between the two germline ends. Germline V gene lookup returns CDR1 SNHLY and CDR2 FYNNEI. This CDR3 is 14 amino acids long. The full variable domain, rest sourced from reference TRBV2 and TRBJ2-7, is EPEVTQTPSHQVTQMGQEVILRCVPISNHLYFYWYRQILGQKVEFLVSFYNNEISEKSEIFDDQFSVERPDGSNFTLKIRSTKLEDSAMYFCASKTTTNNYEQYFGPGTRLTVT.

The table lists this clone with a few counts. The chain has TRBV2 and TRBJ1-5, with D unclear. Trimming shortened V by 3 bases and J by 4 bases, and 13 bases separated the two germline ends. The germline CDR1 and CDR2 sequences are SNHLY and FYNNEI. CDR3 length equals 15 residues. The CDR3 sequence: CASSDGSSVNQPQHF. DNA of the CDR3: TGTGCCAGCAGTGATGGGTCGAGCGTTAATCAGCCCCAGCATTTT.

This chain links TRBV5-1 with TRBJ2-7, with 8 bases matching TRBD1. V lost 2 bases and J lost 2; bases outside the gene matches: 3. Per the germline V gene, CDR1 is SGHRS and CDR2 is YFSETQ. This CDR3 is built from 14 residues. CDR3 nucleotides: TGCGCCAGCAGCTTTAGACAGGGGACCTACGAGCAGTACTTC. As protein: CASSFRQGTYEQYF.

The rearrangement joins TRBV24-1 to TRBJ1-5; 8 nucleotides align to TRBD1. This CDR3 region has 14 residues. CDR1 is KGHDR and CDR2 is SFDVKD in the germline V gene. V shed 3 bases and J 5 bases; nucleotides not matched to a gene: 2. This CDR3 reads CATSDGTGYQPQHF. CDR3 sequence (DNA): TGTGCCACCAGTGATGGGACAGGATATCAGCCCCAGCATTTT.

The chain is built from TRBV5-1 and TRBJ2-3, with 10 nucleotides matching TRBD2. CDR3 size: 15 residues. Trimming at V came to 4 bases and at J to 6 bases, leaving 8 bases not matched to a gene. From germline, CDR1 is SGHRS and CDR2 YFSETQ. CDR3 nucleotides: TGCGCCAGCAGCATACTAGCGGGATCAGGGGATACGCAGTATTTT. It encodes CASSILAGSGDTQYF.

J is TRBJ1-5 and V is TRBV7-8, with D possibly being TRBD1 (6 bases). The germline V gene has CDR1 SGHVS and CDR2 FQNEAQ. The CDR3 contains 16 residues. Trimming removed 5 bases from V and 2 bases from J, with 16 bases in between. In DNA form, the CDR3 reads TGTGCCAGCAGCCGATTAAACAGGGAAGGCAATCAGCCCCAGCATTTT. It codes for CASSRLNREGNQPQHF.

The gene calls are TRBV5-6 and TRBJ2-3, with D perhaps TRBD2 (6 bases). V was shortened by 0 bases and J by 3 bases, with 8 bases between the two germline ends. The CDR3 is made up of 14 amino acids. Germline loops: CDR1 SGHDT, CDR2 YYEEEE. CDR3 in DNA: TGTGCCAGCAGCTTGGGCGGAGGGACAGATACGCAGTATTTT. Translating it yields CASSLGGGTDTQYF.

This clone was seen a single time. V and J are TRBV19 and TRBJ1-4; D call uncertain. There are 15 residues in the CDR3. Germline V gives CDR1 LNHDA, CDR2 SQIVND (reference sequence). V gave up 6 bases and J gave up 1 base, with 12 bases separating them. CDR3 sequence reads: CASRYASGTNEKLFF. As DNA, the CDR3 is TGTGCCAGTAGATATGCGAGTGGAACTAATGAAAAACTGTTTTTT.

The V and J genes are TRBV28 and TRBJ2-7, with TRBD1 identical over 9 bases. Germline V gene lookup returns CDR1 MDHEN and CDR2 SYDVKM. Unmatched junction bases numbered 6, after V lost 2 bases and J lost 4 bases. This CDR3 spans 15 amino acids. The DNA of the CDR3 is TGTGCCAGCAGTTTAGGAGGACAGGGGTTGTACGAGCAGTACTTC. Its protein product is CASSLGGQGLYEQYF. Together with reference TRBV28 and TRBJ2-7, the CDR3 gives the full variable domain: DVKVTQSSRYLVKRTGEKVFLECVQDMDHENMFWYRQDPGLGLRLIYFSYDVKMKEKGDIPEGYSVSREKKERFSLILESASTNQTSMYLCASSLGGQGLYEQYFGPGTRLTVT.

The chain is built from TRBV3-1 (or the pseudogene TRBV3-2) and TRBJ1-4; D remains ambiguous. The CDR3 covers 15 residues. Trimming pared 4 bases from V and 1 base from J, leaving 10 bases between. Per germline, CDR1 LGHDT and CDR2 YNNKEL (reference sequence). CDR3 DNA sequence: TGTGCCAGCAGCCTGAAGTCGGGAACTAATGAAAAACTGTTTTTT. This encodes CASSLKSGTNEKLFF.

The J gene is TRBJ1-6, the V gene TRBV7-9; 7 positions agree with TRBD1. The J segment lost 8 bases and the V segment lost 6 bases, leaving 7 bases of the junction unmatched. The length of the CDR3 is 14 residues. The germline V gene encodes CDR1 SEHNR and CDR2 FQNEAQ (reference sequence). CDR3 coding DNA: TGTGCCAGCAGTTCTACAGGGGCGGATTCACCCCTCCACTTT. Its protein product is CASSSTGADSPLHF.

Here the CDR3 DNA reads TGTGCCAGCAGCATACGGTCGACAGGGCACCAAGAGACCCAGTACTTC. Its translation is CASSIRSTGHQETQYF. The chain uses TRBV7-2 and TRBJ2-5; 7 positions match TRBD1. The CDR3 has 16 residues. After removal of 5 bases from V and 0 bases from J, the junction contained 9 bases not matched to a gene. From germline, CDR1 is SGHTA and CDR2 FQGNSA. Supplemented by reference TRBV7-2 and TRBJ2-5, the full variable domain reads GAGVSQSPSNKVTEKGKDVELRCDPISGHTALYWYRQSLGQGLEFLIYFQGNSAPDKSGLPSDRFSAERTGGSVSTLTIQRTQQEDSAVYLCASSIRSTGHQETQYFGPGTRLLVL.